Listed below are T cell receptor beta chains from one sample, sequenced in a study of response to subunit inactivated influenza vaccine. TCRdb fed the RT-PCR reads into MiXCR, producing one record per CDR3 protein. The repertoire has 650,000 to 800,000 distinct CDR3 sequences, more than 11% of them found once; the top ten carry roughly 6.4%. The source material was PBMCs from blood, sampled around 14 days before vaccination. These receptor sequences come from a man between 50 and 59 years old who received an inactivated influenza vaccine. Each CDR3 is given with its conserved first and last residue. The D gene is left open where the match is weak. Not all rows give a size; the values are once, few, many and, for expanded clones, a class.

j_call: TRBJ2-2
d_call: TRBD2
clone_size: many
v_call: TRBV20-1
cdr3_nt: TGCAGTGCTCACATCCTAGCGGGAGCTACGAACACCGGGGAGCTGTTTTTT
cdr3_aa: CSAHILAGATNTGELFF

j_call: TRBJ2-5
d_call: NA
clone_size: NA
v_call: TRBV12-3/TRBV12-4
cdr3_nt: TGTGCCAGCAGTTTTCTGGGGGTCCTCCAAGAGACCCAGTACTTC
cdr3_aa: CASSFLGVLQETQYF

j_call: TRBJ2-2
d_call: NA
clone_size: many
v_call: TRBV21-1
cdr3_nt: TGTGCCAGCAGCGACCAGAGAAGAGGGGTTCGCACCGGGGAGCTGTTTTTT
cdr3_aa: CASSDQRRGVRTGELFF

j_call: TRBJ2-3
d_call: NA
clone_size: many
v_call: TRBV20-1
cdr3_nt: TGCAGTGCCTACCGCGTCGGGGTTCAGACAGATACGCAGTATTTT
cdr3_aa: CSAYRVGVQTDTQYF

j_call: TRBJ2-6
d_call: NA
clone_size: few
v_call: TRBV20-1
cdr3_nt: TGCAGTGCTAGGATCATACAGGAATCTAGGGCCAACGTCCTGACTTTC
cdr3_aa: CSARIIQESRANVLTF

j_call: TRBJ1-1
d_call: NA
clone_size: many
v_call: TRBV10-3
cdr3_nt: TGTGCCATCAGTGAGGGAGGCATGAACACTGAAGCTTTCTTT
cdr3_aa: CAISEGGMNTEAFF

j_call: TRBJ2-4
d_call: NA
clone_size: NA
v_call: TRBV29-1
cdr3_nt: TGCAGCGTTGAAACTCGAGGGGCCAAAAACATTCAGTACTTC
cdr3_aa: CSVETRGAKNIQYF

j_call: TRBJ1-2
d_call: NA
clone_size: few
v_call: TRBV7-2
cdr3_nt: TGTGCCAGCAGCTACCAAAGCGGGGGATATGGCTACACCTTC
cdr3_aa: CASSYQSGGYGYTF

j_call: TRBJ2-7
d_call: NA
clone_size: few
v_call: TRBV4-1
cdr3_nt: TGCGCCAGCAGCCAAGTCCTCTCCTACGAGCAGTACTTC
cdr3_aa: CASSQVLSYEQYF

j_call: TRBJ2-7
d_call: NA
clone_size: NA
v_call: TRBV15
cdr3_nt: TGTGCCACCAGCAGAGATCTTGGGGCAGGGAACTACGAGCAGTACTTC
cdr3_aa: CATSRDLGAGNYEQYF

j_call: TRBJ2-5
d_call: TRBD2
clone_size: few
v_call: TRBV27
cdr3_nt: TGTGCCAGCAGAAGGCTAGCGGGAGTTGAGACCCAGTACTTC
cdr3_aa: CASRRLAGVETQYF

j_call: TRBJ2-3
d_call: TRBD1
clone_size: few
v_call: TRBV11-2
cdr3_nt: TGTGCCAGCAGCCCGGCCGGGACAGGGCCTCTAGATTTCGATACGCAGTATTTT
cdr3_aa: CASSPAGTGPLDFDTQYF

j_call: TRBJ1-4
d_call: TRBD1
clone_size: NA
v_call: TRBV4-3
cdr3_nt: TGCGCCAGCAGCCAATTCGGGACAGGGGACGAAAAACTGTTTTTT
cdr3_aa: CASSQFGTGDEKLFF

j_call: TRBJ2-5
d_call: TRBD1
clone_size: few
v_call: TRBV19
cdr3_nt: TGTGCCAGTAGTACAAGTAGACAGGGTTGGGAGACCCAGTACTTC
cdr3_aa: CASSTSRQGWETQYF

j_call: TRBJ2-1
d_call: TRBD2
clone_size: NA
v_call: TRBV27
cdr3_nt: TGTGCCAGCGGCCTAGCGGGAGGGTGGAATGAGCAGTTCTTC
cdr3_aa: CASGLAGGWNEQFF

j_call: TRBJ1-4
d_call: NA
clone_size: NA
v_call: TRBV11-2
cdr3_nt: TGTGCCAGCAGCAGAGGACCGGACGAAAAACTGTTTTTT
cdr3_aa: CASSRGPDEKLFF

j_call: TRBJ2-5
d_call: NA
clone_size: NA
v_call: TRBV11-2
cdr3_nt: TGTGCCAGCAGCTTAGATAACTGGTCCCAGTACTTC
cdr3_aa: CASSLDNWSQYF

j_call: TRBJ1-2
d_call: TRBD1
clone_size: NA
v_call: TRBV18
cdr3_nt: TGTGCCAGCTCACCAGGACAGGGGGTCGGCTACACCTTC
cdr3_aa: CASSPGQGVGYTF

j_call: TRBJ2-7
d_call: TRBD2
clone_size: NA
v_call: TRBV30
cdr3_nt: TGTGCCTGGAGTGGCCCCGTTAGCGGGAGGACCTACGAGCAGTACTTC
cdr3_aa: CAWSGPVSGRTYEQYF

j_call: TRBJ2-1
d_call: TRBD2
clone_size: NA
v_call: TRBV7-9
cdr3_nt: TGTGCCAGCAGCTTCGGCGGGGGGAGTAATGAGCAGTTCTTC
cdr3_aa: CASSFGGGSNEQFF

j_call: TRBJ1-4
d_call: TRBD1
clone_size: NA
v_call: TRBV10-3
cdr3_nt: TGTGCCATCAGTGAGTCGAGGGCAGGGGGCTCAACTAATGAAAAACTGTTTTTT
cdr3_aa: CAISESRAGGSTNEKLFF

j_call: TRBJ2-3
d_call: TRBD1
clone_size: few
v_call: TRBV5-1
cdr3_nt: TGCGCCAGCAGCAACAGGGGGACGGCGGGCACAGATACGCAGTATTTT
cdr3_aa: CASSNRGTAGTDTQYF

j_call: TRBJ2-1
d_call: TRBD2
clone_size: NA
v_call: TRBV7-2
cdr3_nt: TGTGCCAGCGGAGGGACTAGCGGGATTTACACCTACAATGAGCAGTTCTTC
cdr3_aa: CASGGTSGIYTYNEQFF

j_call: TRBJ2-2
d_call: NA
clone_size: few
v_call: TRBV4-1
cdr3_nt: TGCGCCAGCAGCCAATCCCCAGACACCGGGGAGCTGTTTTTT
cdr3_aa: CASSQSPDTGELFF

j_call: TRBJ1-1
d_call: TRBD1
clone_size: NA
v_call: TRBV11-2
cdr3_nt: TGTGCCAGCAGCTCGAATTGGTTGACAGGGGAGGGGCCCGAAGCTTTCTTT
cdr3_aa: CASSSNWLTGEGPEAFF

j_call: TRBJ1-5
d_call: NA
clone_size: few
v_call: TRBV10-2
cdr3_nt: TGCGCCAGCAGTGACAATCCGAGACAGGCCAATCGGCCCCAGCATTTT
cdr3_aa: CASSDNPRQANRPQHF

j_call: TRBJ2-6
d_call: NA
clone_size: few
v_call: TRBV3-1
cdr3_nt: TGTGCCAGCAGCCATAGGACAGTCGAGGCCAACGTCCTGACTTTC
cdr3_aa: CASSHRTVEANVLTF

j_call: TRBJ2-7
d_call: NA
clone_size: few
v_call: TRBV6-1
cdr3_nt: TGTGCCAGCCGGGCACCGGGGAATTCCGAGCAGTACTTC
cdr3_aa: CASRAPGNSEQYF

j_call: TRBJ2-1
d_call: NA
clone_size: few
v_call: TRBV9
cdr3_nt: TGTGCCAGCAGCGTAGACGGCGAGCAGTTCTTC
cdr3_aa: CASSVDGEQFF

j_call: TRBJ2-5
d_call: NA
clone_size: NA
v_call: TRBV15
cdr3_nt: TGTGCCACCAGCATCCCTCGGCCCCACCAAGAGACCCAGTACTTC
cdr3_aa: CATSIPRPHQETQYF

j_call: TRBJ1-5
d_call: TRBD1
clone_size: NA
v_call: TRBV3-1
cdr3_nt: TGTGCCAGCAGCCAAGACAGGGGGCCCAATCAGCCCCAGCATTTT
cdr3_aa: CASSQDRGPNQPQHF

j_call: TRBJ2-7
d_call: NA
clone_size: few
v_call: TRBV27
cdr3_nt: TGTGCCAGCCAGACTTCTCCCGGGCCCGGCGAGCAGTACTTC
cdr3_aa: CASQTSPGPGEQYF

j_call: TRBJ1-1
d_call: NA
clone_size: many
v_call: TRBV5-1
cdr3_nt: TGCGCCAGCAGCTTGGGTGGGGGGCTGACTGAAGCTTTCTTT
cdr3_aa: CASSLGGGLTEAFF

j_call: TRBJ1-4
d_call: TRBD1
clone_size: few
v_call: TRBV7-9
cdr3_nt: TGTGCCAGCAGCAAAGATAGGGGGCGAGATGAAAAACTGTTTTTT
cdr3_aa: CASSKDRGRDEKLFF

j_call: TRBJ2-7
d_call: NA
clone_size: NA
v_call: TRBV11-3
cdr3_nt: TGTGCCAGCAGCTCCTTTCCGGGACAGCAGTACTTC
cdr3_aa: CASSSFPGQQYF

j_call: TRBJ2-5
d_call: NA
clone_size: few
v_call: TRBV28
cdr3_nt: TGTGCCAGCGAGCATCCCTTAGGGGCGGAAGAGACCCAGTACTTC
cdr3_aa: CASEHPLGAEETQYF

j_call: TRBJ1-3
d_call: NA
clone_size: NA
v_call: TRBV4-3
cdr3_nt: TGCGCCAGCAGCCAAGATAGAGGGAGGTACCTCCACTCTGGAAACACCATATATTTT
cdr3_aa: CASSQDRGRYLHSGNTIYF

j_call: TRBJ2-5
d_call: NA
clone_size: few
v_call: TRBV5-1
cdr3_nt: TGCGCCAGCAGCTTGGGGACAGGGAGGGGCGAGACCCAGTACTTC
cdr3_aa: CASSLGTGRGETQYF

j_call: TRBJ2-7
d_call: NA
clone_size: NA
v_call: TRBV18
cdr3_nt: TGTGCCAGCTCACCACCGACCACCTCGAGCTCCTACGAGCAGTACTTC
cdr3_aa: CASSPPTTSSSYEQYF

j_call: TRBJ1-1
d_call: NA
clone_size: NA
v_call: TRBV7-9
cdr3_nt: TGTGCCAGCAGCTATGGACAGTTCACTGAAGCTTTCTTT
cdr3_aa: CASSYGQFTEAFF

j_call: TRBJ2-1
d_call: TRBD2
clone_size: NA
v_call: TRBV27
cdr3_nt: TGTGCCAGCAGTTTATCCGGACTAGCGGCCTACAATGAGCAGTTCTTC
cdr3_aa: CASSLSGLAAYNEQFF

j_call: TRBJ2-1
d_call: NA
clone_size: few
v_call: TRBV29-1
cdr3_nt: TGCAGCGGCACCGGGACCGAGCAGTTCTTC
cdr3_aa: CSGTGTEQFF

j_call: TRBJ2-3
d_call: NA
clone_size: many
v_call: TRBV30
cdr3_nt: TGTGCCTGGAGTGTCCTCCCGACCCGCACAGATACGCAGTATTTT
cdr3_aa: CAWSVLPTRTDTQYF

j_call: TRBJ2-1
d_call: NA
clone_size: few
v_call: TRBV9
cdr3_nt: TGTGCCAGCAGCGTAACTTCACCGGGTGGTAATGAGCAGTTCTTC
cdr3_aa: CASSVTSPGGNEQFF

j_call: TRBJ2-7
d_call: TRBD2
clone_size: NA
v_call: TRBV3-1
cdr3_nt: TGTGCCAGCAGCCTTACCAGCGGGAGGGATTACTACGAGCAGTACTTC
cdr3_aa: CASSLTSGRDYYEQYF

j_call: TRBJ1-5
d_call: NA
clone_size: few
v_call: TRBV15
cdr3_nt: TGTGCCACCAGCAGAGATCTGGGGGCGCCGAGTCAGCCCCAGCATTTT
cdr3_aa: CATSRDLGAPSQPQHF

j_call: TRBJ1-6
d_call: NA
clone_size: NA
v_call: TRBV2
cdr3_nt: TGTGCCAGCAGGGCAGCGAGCTCCTATAATTCACCCCTCCACTTT
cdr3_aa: CASRAASSYNSPLHF

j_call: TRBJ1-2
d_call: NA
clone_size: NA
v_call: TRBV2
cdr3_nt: TGTGCCAGCAGTGTGGGGGGAAACTATGGCTACACCTTC
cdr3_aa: CASSVGGNYGYTF

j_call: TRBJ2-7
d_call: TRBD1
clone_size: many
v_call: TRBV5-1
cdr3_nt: TGCGCCAGCCACCGACAGGGATACGAGCAGTACTTC
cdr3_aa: CASHRQGYEQYF

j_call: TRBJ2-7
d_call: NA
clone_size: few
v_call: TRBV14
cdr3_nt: TGTGCCAGCAGCCAAGTTTCTCGGGACATTTCGACCTACGAGCAGTACTTC
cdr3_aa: CASSQVSRDISTYEQYF

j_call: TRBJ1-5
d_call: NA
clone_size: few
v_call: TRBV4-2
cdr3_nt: TGTGCCAGCAGCCAAGATAGGGGAGGGCTCTGGTTTGTCACGCATTTT
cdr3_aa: CASSQDRGGLWFVTHF

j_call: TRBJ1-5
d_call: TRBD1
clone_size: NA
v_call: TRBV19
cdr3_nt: TGTGCCACCCAGCGAACCAGGGGGTCTCAGCCCCAGCATTTT
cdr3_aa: CATQRTRGSQPQHF

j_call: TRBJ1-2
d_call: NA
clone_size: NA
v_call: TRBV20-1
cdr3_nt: TGCAGTGCTAGTATACAGGGAGTGGGCTACACCTTC
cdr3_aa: CSASIQGVGYTF

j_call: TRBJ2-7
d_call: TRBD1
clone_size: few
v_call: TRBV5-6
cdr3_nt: TGTGCCAGCAGCCCACCGGGACAGGGCGACGAGCAGTACTTC
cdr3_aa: CASSPPGQGDEQYF

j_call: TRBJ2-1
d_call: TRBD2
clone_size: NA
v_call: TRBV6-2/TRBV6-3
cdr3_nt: TGTGCCAGCAGTTCCCGGACTAGCGGGGACTACAATGAGCAGTTCTTC
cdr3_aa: CASSSRTSGDYNEQFF

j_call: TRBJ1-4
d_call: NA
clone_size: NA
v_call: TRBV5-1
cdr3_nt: TGCGCCAGCAGCTCAGGACATCCTGCAACTAATGAAAAACTGTTTTTT
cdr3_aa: CASSSGHPATNEKLFF

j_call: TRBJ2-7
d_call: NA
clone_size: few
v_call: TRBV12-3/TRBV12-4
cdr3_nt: TGTGCCAGCAGGGACGGAGGGGGGGAATACGAGCAGTACTTC
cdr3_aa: CASRDGGGEYEQYF

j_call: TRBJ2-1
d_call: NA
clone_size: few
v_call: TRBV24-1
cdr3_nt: TGTGCCACCAGTGATTTTGGGGGAAACGGGGATGAGCAGTTCTTC
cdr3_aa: CATSDFGGNGDEQFF

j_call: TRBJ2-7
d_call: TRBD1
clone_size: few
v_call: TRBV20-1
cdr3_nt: TGCAGTGCTCCGGACAGGGTCAGCGACGAGCAGTACTTC
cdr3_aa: CSAPDRVSDEQYF